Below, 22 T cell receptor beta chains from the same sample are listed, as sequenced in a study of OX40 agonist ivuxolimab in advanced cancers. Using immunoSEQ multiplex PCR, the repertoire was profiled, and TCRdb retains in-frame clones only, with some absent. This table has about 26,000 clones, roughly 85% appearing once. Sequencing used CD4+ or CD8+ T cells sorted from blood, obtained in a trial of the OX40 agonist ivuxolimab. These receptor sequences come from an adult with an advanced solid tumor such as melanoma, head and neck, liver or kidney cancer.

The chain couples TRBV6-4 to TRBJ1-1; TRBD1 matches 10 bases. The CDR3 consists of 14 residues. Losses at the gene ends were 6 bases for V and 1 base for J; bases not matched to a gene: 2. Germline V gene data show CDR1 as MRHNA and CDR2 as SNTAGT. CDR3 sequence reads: CASRRDRGNTEAFF. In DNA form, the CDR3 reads TGTGCCAGCAGACGGGACAGGGGGAACACTGAAGCTTTCTTT.

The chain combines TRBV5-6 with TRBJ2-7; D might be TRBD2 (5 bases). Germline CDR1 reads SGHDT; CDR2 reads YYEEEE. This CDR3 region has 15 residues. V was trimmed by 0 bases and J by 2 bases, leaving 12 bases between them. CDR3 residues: CASSLVQGGPYEQYF. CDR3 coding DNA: TGTGCCAGCAGCTTGGTACAAGGAGGCCCCTACGAGCAGTACTTC. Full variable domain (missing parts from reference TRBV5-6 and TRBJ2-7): DAGVTQSPTHLIKTRGQQVTLRCSPKSGHDTVSWYQQALGQGPQFIFQYYEEEERQRGNFPDRFSGHQFPNYSSELNVNALLLGDSALYLCASSLVQGGPYEQYFGPGTRLTVT.

The CDR3: CASSEGDLGGAQETQYF. CDR3 coding DNA: TGCGCCAGCAGTGAAGGGGACTTGGGGGGGGCCCAAGAGACCCAGTACTTC. The V and J genes are TRBV10-2 and TRBJ2-5; possibly TRBD2 for D (7 bases). Germline V CDR1 and CDR2: WSHSY, SAAADI. The length of the CDR3 is 17 residues. V was shortened by 3 bases and J by 1 base, with 18 bases between the two germline ends.

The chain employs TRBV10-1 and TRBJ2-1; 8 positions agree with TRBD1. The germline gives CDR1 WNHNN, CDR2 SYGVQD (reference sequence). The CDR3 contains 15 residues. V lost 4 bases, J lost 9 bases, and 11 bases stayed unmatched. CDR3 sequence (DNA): TGCGCCAGCAGTGCCGGGACAGGTCCTGTGAGTGAGCAGTTCTTC. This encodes CASSAGTGPVSEQFF.

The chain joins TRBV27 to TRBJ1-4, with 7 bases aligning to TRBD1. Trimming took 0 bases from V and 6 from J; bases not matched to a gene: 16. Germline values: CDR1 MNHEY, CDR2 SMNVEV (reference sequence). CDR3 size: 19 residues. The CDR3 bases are TGTGCCAGCAGTTTATCGCGTTGGACAGGCGTGGGGACGGATGAAAAACTGTTTTTT. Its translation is CASSLSRWTGVGTDEKLFF.

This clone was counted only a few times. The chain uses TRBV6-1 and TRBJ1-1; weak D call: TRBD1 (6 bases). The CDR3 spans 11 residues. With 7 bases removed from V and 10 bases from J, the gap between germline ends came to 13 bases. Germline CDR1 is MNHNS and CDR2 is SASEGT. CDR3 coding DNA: TGTGCCAGCACCAGGGGTCATGGAGCTTTCTTT. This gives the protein CASTRGHGAFF.

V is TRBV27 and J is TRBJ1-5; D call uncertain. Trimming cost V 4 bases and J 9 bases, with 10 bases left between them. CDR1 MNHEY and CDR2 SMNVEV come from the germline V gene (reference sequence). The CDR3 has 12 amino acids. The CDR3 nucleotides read TGTGCCAGCAGTTCCCTCTCCGGGCCCCAGCATTTT. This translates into CASSSLSGPQHF.

In DNA, the CDR3 is TGTGCCAGCAGCTTAGGGTCTGGAAATGAGCAGTTCTTC. It specifies CASSLGSGNEQFF. V usage is TRBV11-2 and J usage is TRBJ2-1; D call uncertain. With 1 base removed from V and 7 bases from J, the gap between germline ends came to 8 bases. The CDR3 sequence is 13 residues long. Germline V gene data show CDR1 as SGHAT and CDR2 as FQNNGV.

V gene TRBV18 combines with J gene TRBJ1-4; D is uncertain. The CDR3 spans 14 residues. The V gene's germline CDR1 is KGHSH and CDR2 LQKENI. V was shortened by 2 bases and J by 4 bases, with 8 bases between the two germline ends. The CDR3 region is CASSPSTFNEKLFF. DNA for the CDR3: TGTGCCAGCTCACCATCGACCTTTAATGAAAAACTGTTTTTT.

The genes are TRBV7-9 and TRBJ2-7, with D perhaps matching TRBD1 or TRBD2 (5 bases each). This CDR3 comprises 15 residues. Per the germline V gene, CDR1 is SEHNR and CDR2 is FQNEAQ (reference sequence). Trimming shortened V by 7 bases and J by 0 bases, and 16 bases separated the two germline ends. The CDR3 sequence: CASNPFGGDSYEQYF. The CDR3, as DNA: TGTGCCAGCAACCCCTTTGGGGGAGACTCCTACGAGCAGTACTTC.

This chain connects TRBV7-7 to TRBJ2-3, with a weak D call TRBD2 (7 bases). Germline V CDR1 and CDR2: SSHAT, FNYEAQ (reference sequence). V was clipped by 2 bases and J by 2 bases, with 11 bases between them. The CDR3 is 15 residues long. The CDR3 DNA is TGTGCCAGCAGCTTAAGGGGGGGCCCCACAGATACGCAGTATTTT. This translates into CASSLRGGPTDTQYF.

CDR3 sequence reads: CASSPLAANEQFF. CDR3 in DNA: TGTGCCAGTAGTCCCCTAGCCGCTAATGAGCAGTTCTTC. The chain recombines TRBV19 with TRBJ2-1, with D perhaps matching TRBD2 (5 bases). The V gene's germline CDR1 is LNHDA and CDR2 SQIVND (reference sequence). Trimming shortened V by 5 bases and J by 7 bases, and 12 bases separated the two germline ends. This CDR3 spans 13 amino acids.

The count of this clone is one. The CDR3 loop is CASSLGTGYGGNTIYF. CDR3 coding DNA: TGTGCCAGCAGCTTAGGGACAGGGTACGGTGGAAACACCATATATTTT. This rearrangement joins TRBV11-2 to TRBJ1-3; 8 bases map to TRBD1. The CDR3 contains 16 residues. Germline-derived CDR1 and CDR2 are SGHAT and FQNNGV. The V and J ends lost 1 base and 3 bases, in that order; junction bases with no gene match: 5.

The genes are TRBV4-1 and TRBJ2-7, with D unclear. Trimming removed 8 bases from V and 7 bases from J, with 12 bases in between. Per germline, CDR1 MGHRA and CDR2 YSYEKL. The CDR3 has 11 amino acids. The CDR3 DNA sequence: TGCGCCAGCGGAGCTATGGGGGAGCAGTACTTC. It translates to CASGAMGEQYF.

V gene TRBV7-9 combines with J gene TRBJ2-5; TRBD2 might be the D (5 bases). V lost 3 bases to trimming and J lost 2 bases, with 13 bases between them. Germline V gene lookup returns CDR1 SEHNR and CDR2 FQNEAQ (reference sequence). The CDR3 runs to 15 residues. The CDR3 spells CASSFTGSPQETQYF. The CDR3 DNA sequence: TGTGCCAGCAGCTTTACGGGAAGCCCGCAAGAGACCCAGTACTTC. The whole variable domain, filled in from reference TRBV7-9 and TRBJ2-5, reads DTGVSQNPRHKITKRGQNVTFRCDPISEHNRLYWYRQTLGQGPEFLTYFQNEAQLEKSRLLSDRFSAERPKGSFSTLEIQRTEQGDSAMYLCASSFTGSPQETQYFGPGTRLLVL.

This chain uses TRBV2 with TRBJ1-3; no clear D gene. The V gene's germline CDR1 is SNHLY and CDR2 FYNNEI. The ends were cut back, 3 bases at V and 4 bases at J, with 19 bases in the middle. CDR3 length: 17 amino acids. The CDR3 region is CASSEGSRPGGGNTIYF. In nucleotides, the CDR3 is TGTGCCAGCAGTGAGGGGAGTCGGCCCGGTGGGGGAAACACCATATATTTT.

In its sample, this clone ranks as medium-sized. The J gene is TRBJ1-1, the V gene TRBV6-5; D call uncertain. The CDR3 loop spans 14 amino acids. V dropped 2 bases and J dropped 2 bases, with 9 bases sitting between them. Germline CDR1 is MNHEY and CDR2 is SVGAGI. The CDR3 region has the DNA TGTGCCAGCAGTTACGTGGGGTCAAACACTGAAGCTTTCTTT. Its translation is CASSYVGSNTEAFF.

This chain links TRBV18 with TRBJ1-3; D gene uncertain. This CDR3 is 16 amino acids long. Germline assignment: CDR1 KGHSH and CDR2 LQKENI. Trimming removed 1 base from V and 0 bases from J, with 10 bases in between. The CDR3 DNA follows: TGTGCCAGCTCACCACTAGAGACAAGCTCTGGAAACACCATATATTTT. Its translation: CASSPLETSSGNTIYF.

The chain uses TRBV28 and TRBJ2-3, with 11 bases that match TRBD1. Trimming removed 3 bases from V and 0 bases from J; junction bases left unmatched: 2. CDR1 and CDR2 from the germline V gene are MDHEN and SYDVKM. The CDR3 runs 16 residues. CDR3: CASSLGTGGSTDTQYF. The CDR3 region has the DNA TGTGCCAGCAGTTTGGGGACAGGGGGTAGCACAGATACGCAGTATTTT.

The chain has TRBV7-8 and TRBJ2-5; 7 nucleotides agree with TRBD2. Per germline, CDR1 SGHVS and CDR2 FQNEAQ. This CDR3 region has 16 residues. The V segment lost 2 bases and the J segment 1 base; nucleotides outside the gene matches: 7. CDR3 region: CASSLRSSGLQETQYF. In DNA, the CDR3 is TGTGCCAGCAGCTTAAGGTCTAGCGGACTCCAAGAGACCCAGTACTTC.

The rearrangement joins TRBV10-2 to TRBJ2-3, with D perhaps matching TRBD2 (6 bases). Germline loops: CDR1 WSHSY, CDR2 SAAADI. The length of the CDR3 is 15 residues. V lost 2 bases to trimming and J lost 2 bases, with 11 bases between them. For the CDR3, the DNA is TGCGCCAGCAGTGAGCGGGACTCTTTCACAGATACGCAGTATTTT. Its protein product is CASSERDSFTDTQYF.

The DNA for the CDR3 is TGTGCCAGCAGTTTGTCCAGCACAGATACGCAGTATTTT. Protein product: CASSLSSTDTQYF. The chain links TRBV27 to TRBJ2-3, with D unclear. Trimming took off 3 bases at V and 0 bases at J, with 4 bases between the two ends. CDR3 length equals 13 residues. Germline assignment: CDR1 MNHEY and CDR2 SMNVEV (reference sequence).